These 26 T cell receptor beta chains share one sample of origin, sequenced in a study of graft-versus-host responses after intestinal transplantation. Profiling relied on immunoSEQ multiplex PCR, and the TCRdb table lists in-frame clones only, not all of them. Among approximately 130,000 clones listed, approximately 90% were seen once. No antigen has been assigned to these receptors. The sequencing used unstimulated CD4+ T cells sorted from spleen or lymph node cells, collected before intestinal transplant. The source of these receptors is a human donor who received an intestinal transplant.

The chain carries TRBV11-2 and TRBJ2-7, with a weak D call TRBD2 (5 bases). CDR3 length equals 15 residues. Trimming removed 5 bases from V and 9 bases from J, with 23 bases in between. Germline-derived CDR1 and CDR2 are SGHAT and FQNNGV. The CDR3, as DNA: TGTGCCAGCAGCGCTCGGAGCGCACGGACTTCGGGGCAGTACTTC. Protein: CASSARSARTSGQYF.

The chain is built from TRBV6-5 and TRBJ2-1, with 8 bases that match TRBD1. Germline CDR1 MNHEY, CDR2 SVGAGI. V gave up 2 bases and J gave up 4 bases; unmatched junction bases: 7. The CDR3 spans 16 residues. CDR3 in DNA: TGTGCCAGCAGTTACGGTGTTGGGACAGGTTACAATGAGCAGTTCTTC. Protein: CASSYGVGTGYNEQFF.

This rearrangement joins TRBV27 to TRBJ1-3; D remains unclear. V was pared by 7 bases and J by 0 bases, with 10 bases between. Germline V gives CDR1 MNHEY, CDR2 SMNVEV (reference sequence). The CDR3 is 14 residues long. CDR3 region: CASKRVLSGNTIYF. The CDR3, as DNA: TGTGCCAGCAAACGGGTCCTCTCTGGAAACACCATATATTTT.

The J gene is TRBJ2-3, the V gene TRBV19; D is undetermined. V shed 8 bases and J shed 6 bases, with 15 bases lying between them. Germline CDR1 and CDR2: LNHDA and SQIVND (reference sequence). CDR3 length equals 13 residues. CDR3 region: CASGWVLGDTQYF. In DNA form, the CDR3 reads TGTGCCAGTGGTTGGGTTCTAGGGGATACGCAGTATTTT.

This clone was seen more than once but under ten times. The V and J genes are TRBV19 and TRBJ1-4, with 9 nucleotides matching TRBD1. This CDR3 is built from 13 residues. Germline CDR1 reads LNHDA; CDR2 reads SQIVND (reference sequence). V shed 10 bases, J shed 7 bases, and the junction held 7 bases outside the gene matches. In DNA form, the CDR3 reads TGTGCCACAATGGACAGGGGCGGTGAAAAACTGTTTTTT. This translates into CATMDRGGEKLFF.

The CDR3 DNA reads TGTGCCAGCTCATCAACCCGGGACAGGGGCTACGAGCAGTACTTC. Protein: CASSSTRDRGYEQYF. This rearrangement joins TRBV18 to TRBJ2-7, with TRBD1 matching over 10 bases. J gave up 3 bases and V 5 bases, and 7 bases lay outside the gene matches. The CDR3 is 15 amino acids. Germline lookup yields CDR1 KGHSH and CDR2 LQKENI.

The genes are TRBV30 and TRBJ1-6; D not resolved. Germline lookup yields CDR1 GTSNPN and CDR2 SVGIG (reference sequence). The CDR3 spans 13 residues. CDR3 protein: CAYGMYGNSPLHF. The CDR3, as DNA: TGTGCTTACGGAATGTATGGTAATTCACCCCTCCACTTT.

This chain uses TRBV14 with TRBJ2-3; 7 bases match TRBD1. Losses at the gene ends were 0 bases for V and 7 bases for J; bases not matched to a gene: 4. This CDR3 is built from 14 residues. Germline values: CDR1 SGHDN, CDR2 FVKESK. The CDR3, as DNA: TGTGCCAGCAGCCAAGAACAGGGGAGCAATACGCAGTATTTT. Residues: CASSQEQGSNTQYF.

The chain recombines TRBV29-1 with TRBJ1-3; D possibly corresponds to TRBD1 (5 bases). The ends were cut back, 4 bases at V and 4 bases at J, with 14 bases in the middle. The CDR3 runs to 14 residues. From germline, CDR1 is SQVTM and CDR2 ANQGSEA. This chain's CDR3 is CSVVFGGPGNTIYF. As DNA, the CDR3 is TGCAGCGTTGTTTTTGGGGGACCCGGAAACACCATATATTTT. Supplemented by reference TRBV29-1 and TRBJ1-3, the full variable domain reads SAVISQKPSRDICQRGTSLTIQCQVDSQVTMMFWYRQQPGQSLTLIATANQGSEATYESGFVIDKFPISRPNLTFSTLTVSNMSPEDSSIYLCSVVFGGPGNTIYFGEGSWLTVV.

V usage is TRBV12-5 and J usage is TRBJ2-1, with 7 bases aligning to TRBD1. CDR1 is LGHNT and CDR2 is FRNRAP in the germline V gene. The CDR3 length is 16 residues. J lost 0 bases, V lost 1 base, and 3 bases had no gene match. The CDR3 sequence: CASGLGDRGSYNEQFF. For the CDR3, the DNA is TGTGCTAGTGGTTTGGGGGACAGAGGCTCCTACAATGAGCAGTTCTTC.

The chain carries TRBV6-1 and TRBJ2-7; D might be TRBD1 or TRBD2, each matching 6 bases. V lost 2 bases, J lost 1 base, and 15 bases lay in between. The CDR3 is 16 amino acids. Germline CDR1 and CDR2: MNHNS and SASEGT. The CDR3 loop is CASSERGRTASYEQYF. CDR3 bases: TGTGCCAGCAGTGAACGGGGGCGGACGGCATCCTACGAGCAGTACTTC.

The chain employs TRBV11-3 and TRBJ2-5; 11 bases are shared with TRBD2. V lost 5 bases and J lost 3; bases outside the gene matches: 8. Germline V lookup: CDR1 SGHNT, CDR2 YENEEA. The CDR3 has 16 amino acids. The CDR3 DNA reads TGTGCCAGCAGCCCGTGGGTTAGCGGGGGGGAAGAGACCCAGTACTTC. Translating gives CASSPWVSGGEETQYF.

The chain recombines TRBV18 with TRBJ1-2; TRBD1 agrees at 7 bases. The CDR3 is 13 residues long. Germline V gene data show CDR1 as KGHSH and CDR2 as LQKENI. J was trimmed by 3 bases and V by 8 bases; bases with no gene match: 6. The CDR3 here is CASTRQGHYGYTF. CDR3 coding DNA: TGTGCCAGCACCCGACAGGGCCACTATGGCTACACCTTC.

The chain combines TRBV7-2 with TRBJ1-6; D gene ambiguous. Trimming shortened V by 1 base and J by 0 bases, and 10 bases separated the two germline ends. Germline V gene sequence: CDR1 SGHTA, CDR2 FQGNSA. This CDR3 is built from 17 residues. The CDR3 sequence is CASSLGGGSSYNSPLHF. The DNA of the CDR3 is TGTGCCAGCAGCTTAGGTGGAGGGAGCTCCTATAATTCACCCCTCCACTTT.

The gene calls are TRBV6-5 and TRBJ2-2; D perhaps matches TRBD1 (6 bases). The V gene lost 4 bases and the J gene lost 2 bases, with 11 bases spanning the gap. The CDR3 length is 15 residues. The germline V gene encodes CDR1 MNHEY and CDR2 SVGAGI. CDR3 loop: CASSSGTRNTGELFF. The CDR3 DNA reads TGTGCCAGCAGTTCCGGGACAAGAAACACCGGGGAGCTGTTTTTT.

The chain is built from TRBV4-2 and TRBJ2-1; 10 bases align to TRBD2. The CDR3 length is 17 residues. Trimming at V came to 0 bases and at J to 6 bases, leaving 8 bases not matched to a gene. The V gene's germline CDR1 is LGHNA and CDR2 YNFKEQ. The CDR3 DNA reads TGTGCCAGCAGCCAAGACCCAGCGGGGGGGCATGTCAATGAGCAGTTCTTC. Encoded protein: CASSQDPAGGHVNEQFF.

The chain is built from TRBV7-9 and TRBJ1-6; D might be TRBD1 (6 bases). Germline V gene lookup returns CDR1 SEHNR and CDR2 FQNEAQ (reference sequence). The CDR3 covers 13 residues. The ends were cut back, 6 bases at V and 8 bases at J, with 11 bases in the middle. CDR3 in amino acids: CASSLPGDSPLHF. DNA for the CDR3: TGTGCCAGCAGTTTACCAGGGGATTCACCCCTCCACTTT.

The V gene is TRBV27, the J gene TRBJ2-1; no firm D call. CDR1 is MNHEY, CDR2 SMNVEV, per germline (reference sequence). With 2 bases removed from V and 3 bases from J, the gap between germline ends came to 5 bases. The CDR3 runs 13 residues. DNA for the CDR3: TGTGCCAGCAGTTTAATGCACTACAATGAGCAGTTCTTC. Amino acids: CASSLMHYNEQFF.

This clone was seen just once. The chain employs TRBV7-9 and TRBJ1-2; 7 bases line up with TRBD1. CDR1 and CDR2 (germline): SEHNR, FQNEAQ (reference sequence). The CDR3 extends over 16 amino acids. J lost 4 bases, V lost 0 bases, and 8 bases had no gene match. CDR3 in amino acids: CASSLAREGAIYGYTF. As DNA, the CDR3 is TGTGCCAGCAGCTTAGCAAGAGAGGGGGCTATCTATGGCTACACCTTC.

The chain employs TRBV7-8 and TRBJ1-3, with D unclear. Trimming took 4 bases from V and 0 from J, leaving 16 bases between them. Germline CDR1 reads SGHVS; CDR2 reads FQNEAQ. The CDR3 contains 17 residues. DNA for the CDR3: TGTGCCAGCAGCTCCCCGGACCGATTGAGCTCTGGAAACACCATATATTTT. This gives the protein CASSSPDRLSSGNTIYF.

V usage is TRBV6-1 and J usage is TRBJ1-2; D ambiguous. Germline CDR1 MNHNS, CDR2 SASEGT. Trimming cost V 1 base and J 1 base, with 16 bases left between them. CDR3 length: 17 amino acids. The CDR3 protein is CASSEGSPGSINYGYTF. CDR3 bases: TGTGCCAGCAGTGAAGGATCCCCCGGGAGTATTAACTATGGCTACACCTTC.

The chain combines TRBV9 with TRBJ2-2; D gene uncertain. Germline CDR1 SGDLS, CDR2 YYNGEE. The CDR3 contains 15 residues. V was pared by 0 bases and J by 5 bases, with 11 bases between. CDR3 in DNA: TGTGCCAGCAGCGTAGATGGGGTTTCGACCGGGGAGCTGTTTTTT. It translates to CASSVDGVSTGELFF. The whole variable domain, filled in from reference TRBV9 and TRBJ2-2, reads DSGVTQTPKHLITATGQRVTLRCSPRSGDLSVYWYQQSLDQGLQFLIQYYNGEERAKGNILERFSAQQFPDLHSELNLSSLELGDSALYFCASSVDGVSTGELFFGEGSRLTVL.

The chain uses TRBV29-1 and TRBJ2-1, with 8 positions matching TRBD2. The CDR3 consists of 14 residues. Looked up from germline, CDR1 is SQVTM and CDR2 is ANQGSEA. V dropped 2 bases and J dropped 2; count of bases not matched to a gene: 2. The DNA of the CDR3 is TGCAGCGTTGAAAAGCGGGGGCCCTACAATGAGCAGTTCTTC. Protein product: CSVEKRGPYNEQFF.

The chain employs TRBV7-9 and TRBJ2-4; a possible D gene is TRBD2 (5 bases). Germline values: CDR1 SEHNR, CDR2 FQNEAQ (reference sequence). V shed 5 bases and J shed 5 bases, with 13 bases lying between them. The length of the CDR3 is 14 residues. The CDR3: CASSPRRTENIQYF. The CDR3 DNA reads as TGTGCCAGCAGCCCTAGGAGGACGGAAAACATTCAGTACTTC.

V usage is TRBV2 and J usage is TRBJ2-1; the D call may be TRBD1 or TRBD2 (5 bases each). This CDR3 spans 13 amino acids. Germline V lookup: CDR1 SNHLY, CDR2 FYNNEI. V lost 4 bases, J lost 7 bases, and 11 bases lay in between. CDR3 sequence (DNA): TGTGCCAGCAGTGGGGGCCGGGGAAATGAGCAGTTCTTC. Translation gives CASSGGRGNEQFF.

This chain joins TRBV5-8 and TRBJ1-1; 9 bases are shared with TRBD1. The V and J ends lost 3 bases and 1 base, in that order; junction bases with no gene match: 7. CDR1 and CDR2 (germline): SGHTS, YDEGEE. CDR3 length: 16 residues. The CDR3 DNA reads as TGTGCCAGCAGCTCGGACAGACAGGGGGGGAACACTGAAGCTTTCTTT. Protein product: CASSSDRQGGNTEAFF.